This T cell receptor beta chain stems from a study of control samples from healthy donors and cancer patients. Sequencing was performed with immunoSEQ multiplex PCR; in TCRdb, only in-frame clones are kept and a portion is missing. The repertoire includes under 300,000 clones, over 75% of them detected once, and roughly 13% sits in the top ten. J lost 6 bases, V lost 5 bases, and 9 bases had no gene match. The CDR3 has 16 residues. Per the germline V gene, CDR1 is SGHVS and CDR2 is FNYEAQ. Sample: PBMCs. The receptor's source is a woman aged 55 to 70 with lung cancer. The V and J genes are TRBV7-6 and TRBJ1-4, with 10 bases matching TRBD1. Here the CDR3 reads CASSAYPGTGDEKLFF. The CDR3 region has the DNA TGTGCCAGCAGCGCCTATCCCGGGACAGGGGATGAAAAACTGTTTTTT.